The 9 T cell receptor beta chains below all came from one sample that was sequenced in a study of early T cells in non-severe SARS-CoV-2 infection. TCRdb re-analysed the 5' RACE reads in MiXCR, keeping a single row per CDR3 protein. Of some 98,000 distinct CDR3 sequences in the sample, over 15% were seen once. Sample: whole blood. These receptors came from an adult who was a healthcare worker with PCR-confirmed SARS-CoV-2 infection or an uninfected control (not recorded which).

The chain recombines TRBV6-5 with TRBJ1-2, with D possibly matching TRBD1 (6 bases). Deletions cut 4 bases from V and 8 bases from J, with 17 bases between. CDR1 is MNHEY and CDR2 is SVGAGI in the germline V gene. CDR3 length: 14 amino acids. The CDR3 region is CASSWIQGYGGYTF. In DNA form, the CDR3 reads TGTGCCAGCAGTTGGATACAGGGATATGGAGGCTACACCTTC.

CDR3 protein: CASSPQGDEAFF. CDR3 nucleotides: TGTGCCAGCTCACCACAGGGAGATGAAGCTTTCTTT. The gene calls are TRBV18 and TRBJ1-1; D is unresolved. The CDR3 spans 12 residues. The germline gives CDR1 KGHSH, CDR2 LQKENI. V was trimmed by 1 base and J by 7 bases, leaving 7 bases between them.

This chain uses TRBV27 with TRBJ1-3; 9 bases are shared with TRBD1. There are 15 residues in the CDR3. Per the germline V gene, CDR1 is MNHEY and CDR2 is SMNVEV (reference sequence). V lost 0 bases to trimming and J lost 5 bases; unmatched junction nucleotides: 2. The CDR3 nucleotides are TGTGCCAGCAGTTTATCGGGGACAGGGAGAAACACCATATATTTT. Translated: CASSLSGTGRNTIYF.

This clonotype has more than one count but fewer than ten. The CDR3 spells CSVDPPYYNEQFF. In nucleotides, the CDR3 is TGCAGCGTTGACCCCCCATACTACAATGAGCAGTTCTTC. The J gene is TRBJ2-1, the V gene TRBV29-1; D gene unclear. The CDR3 sequence is 13 residues long. The germline V gene has CDR1 SQVTM and CDR2 ANQGSEA. Trimming removed 3 bases at V and 3 bases at J, with 9 bases between.

CDR3 nucleotides: TGTGCCAGCAGCCAAGCGGCTAGCGGGGCCAAGTTCTTC. This codes for CASSQAASGAKFF. The rearrangement uses TRBV14 and TRBJ2-1; 9 bases align to TRBD2. Per the germline V gene, CDR1 is SGHDN and CDR2 is FVKESK. V was clipped by 1 base and J by 14 bases; unmatched bases: 6. CDR3 size: 13 residues. Using reference TRBV14 and TRBJ2-1 for the parts outside the CDR3, the full variable domain is EAGVTQFPSHSVIEKGQTVTLRCDPISGHDNLYWYRRVMGKEIKFLLHFVKESKQDESGMPNNRFLAERTGGTYSTLKVQPAELEDSGVYFCASSQAASGAKFFGPGTRLTVL.

This clonotype was detected only a few times. The chain couples TRBV6-6 to TRBJ2-2; 9 bases are shared with TRBD1. Germline CDR1 MNHNY, CDR2 SVGAGI (reference sequence). The CDR3 totals 17 residues. V dropped 2 bases and J dropped 5; count of bases not matched to a gene: 9. This CDR3 is CASSYPRTGVETGELFF. The CDR3 bases are TGTGCCAGCAGTTACCCACGGACAGGGGTTGAAACCGGGGAGCTGTTTTTT.

J is TRBJ2-1 and V is TRBV28, with D uncertain. Per germline, CDR1 MDHEN and CDR2 SYDVKM. The CDR3 is 13 residues long. Trimming took off 2 bases at V and 8 bases at J, with 10 bases between the two ends. The CDR3 region is CASSLRLVHEQFF. CDR3 DNA: TGTGCCAGCAGTTTACGGCTAGTTCATGAGCAGTTCTTC. The full variable domain, rest sourced from reference TRBV28 and TRBJ2-1, is DVKVTQSSRYLVKRTGEKVFLECVQDMDHENMFWYRQDPGLGLRLIYFSYDVKMKEKGDIPEGYSVSREKKERFSLILESASTNQTSMYLCASSLRLVHEQFFGPGTRLTVL.

A few counts support this clonotype. This chain links TRBV7-6 with TRBJ2-2, with 11 bases identical to TRBD2. The germline V gene has CDR1 SGHVS and CDR2 FNYEAQ. The CDR3 has 17 residues. J gave up 1 base and V 8 bases, and 9 bases lay outside the gene matches. The chain's CDR3 is CASSRGTSGQNTGELFF. CDR3 bases: TGTGCCAGCTCGAGAGGGACTAGCGGACAGAACACCGGGGAGCTGTTTTTT.

This clonotype showed up many times. CDR3 amino acids: CASSWQENQPQHF. DNA for the CDR3: TGTGCCAGCAGTTGGCAGGAGAATCAGCCCCAGCATTTT. The V call is TRBV2, the J call TRBJ1-5; D is unclear. Germline values: CDR1 SNHLY, CDR2 FYNNEI. Trimming cost V 5 bases and J 4 bases, with 9 bases left between them. The CDR3 has 13 residues.